This T cell receptor beta chain was identified in a study of tumor-infiltrating lymphocytes in localized non-small cell lung cancer (dated by TCRdb to about 2021). Background for the entire study: The cohort covered several histologies, both smokers and never-smokers, and patients whose samples were collected after neoadjuvant chemotherapy. Each patient contributed resected tumor tissue and uninvolved lung tissue from the same patient, described as non-adjacent to the tumor. The same patients underwent several integrated assays, with TCR sequencing performed together with flow cytometry, multiplex immunofluorescence, RNA-seq, exome sequencing and proteomics. The overall ICON cohort was composed of roughly 150 surgical patients with localized non-small cell lung cancer whose tumors were resected. For 55 patients, immunoSEQ T-cell fraction was compared between paired tumor and uninvolved lung. The paper's findings and limits, for the study overall: Since assay coverage differed from patient to patient depending on how much tissue was available, TCR sequencing was done for only a subset of the cohort. Different pieces of the same tissue were used for different assays, so technical variation could not be separated from intratumor heterogeneity. No association of tumor T-cell fraction from TCR sequencing with recurrence-free survival was found (p = 0.61). In line with immunofluorescence CD3 counts, TCRbeta sequencing supported higher T cell infiltration in tumors compared with uninvolved lung tissue. The TCR-derived T-cell fraction showed no difference between the flow cytometry-defined immunotypes IM1 (good prognosis) and IM2 (poor prognosis).

On this clone: Its antigen remains unidentified. Per-base qualities were not stored, and no clone one base away is much larger.

Enrollment in ICON was initiated in early 2016, and the last patient was enrolled in late 2018. Fresh tumor and matched uninvolved tissue for in-depth immune analyses, including TCR sequencing, were collected from a subcohort of some 69 patients. DNA isolated from bulk tissue, without cell sorting, was used for TCR sequencing. TCR sequencing with the immunoSEQ assay provided the T-cell fraction in tumor and uninvolved lung tissue. As for the authors' bioinformatics: For survival analysis, patients were divided into high (upper tertile) and low (lower two tertiles) T-cell fraction groups, which were compared by log-rank test. A signed-rank test was used to test paired tumor versus uninvolved lung differences in T-cell fraction. The table comes from immuneACCESS by way of TCRdb, which keeps in-frame sequences with V and J called. Part of the clones is missing from these tables; in studies checked, under half for an unresolved V gene and the rest for unknown reasons. V, J and clone size are taken as reported in that table, and D and trimming were inferred from the DNA itself. The sample table holds under 15,000 clones, of which over 65% were seen once. The top ten constitute almost 9.5% of the sample.

V drops 5 bases and J drops 0 bases, leaving 9 bases in between. Via the germline V gene (reference sequence), CDR1 is SEHNR and CDR2 FQNEAQ. From the cysteine up to the phenylalanine, the CDR3 has a length of 14 residues. Of all the DNA, just the CDR3 is kept, 42 bases in frame from base 1. The sequence joins TRBV7-9 to TRBJ2-3, with the D gene call left open. Input material: lung tumor tissue. The receptor comes from a human donor with non-small cell lung cancer. The CDR3 reads as follows: CASSVTDSTDTQYF. Here is the DNA: TGTGCCAGCAGCGTTACAGACAGCACAGATACGCAGTATTTT.